This TCR beta chain was documented in a study of shared clonotypes between healthy human individuals. There are 17 residues in the CDR3. Per the germline V gene, CDR1 is SGHAT and CDR2 is FQNNGV. V lost 0 bases and J 3 bases, leaving 18 bases between the germline ends. Here immunoSEQ multiplex PCR was the method, and the copy in TCRdb shows in-frame clones only, minus some. Of about half a million clones in the sample, around 79% are singletons; the top ten hold under 15%. The chain uses TRBV11-2 and TRBJ2-7; D is possibly TRBD1 (6 bases). Sequencing used PBMCs. The clonotype was recovered from a woman in her forties in good health. Some clones in this sample may be carry-over from other donors' samples. Here the CDR3 reads CASSLDQGRLVSYEQYF. In DNA form, the CDR3 reads TGTGCCAGCAGCTTAGATCAGGGGAGATTAGTGAGCTACGAGCAGTACTTC.